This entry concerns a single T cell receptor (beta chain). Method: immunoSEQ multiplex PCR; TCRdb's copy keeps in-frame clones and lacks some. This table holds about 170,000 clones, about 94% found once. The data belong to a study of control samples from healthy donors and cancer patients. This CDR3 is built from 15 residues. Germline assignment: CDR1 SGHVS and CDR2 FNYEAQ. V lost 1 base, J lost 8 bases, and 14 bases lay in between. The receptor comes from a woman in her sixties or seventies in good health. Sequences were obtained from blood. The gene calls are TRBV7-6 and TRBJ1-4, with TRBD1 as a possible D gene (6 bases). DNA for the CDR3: TGTGCCAGCAGCTTAGTACCCGGGGGCGACGAAAAACTGTTTTTT. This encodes CASSLVPGGDEKLFF.